This TCR beta chain was sequenced in a study of regulatory T cells in long-lasting Graves disease. The study, taken as a whole, reports: The sample size was small, and this may have reduced accuracy.

In its sample, this clonotype was seen many times. Its antigen is undetermined. Sample time point: newly diagnosed GD, antithyroid drugs for less than 3 months. RNA extracted from PBMCs served as the sequencing template. Combining iRepertoire HTBI primers with Arm-PCR of CDR3 regions, the authors built TCR beta libraries. Each CDR3 protein is one row after TCRdb ran MiXCR on the multiplex PCR reads. This sample has some 320,000 distinct CDR3 sequences, with 15% to 20% found just once. The CDR3 is 12 amino acids. The V gene lost 6 bases and the J gene lost 7 bases, with 12 bases spanning the gap. Germline V CDR1 and CDR2: MNHNS, SASEGT.

The sequence derives from a female donor with Graves disease. Here the sequenced sample was peripheral blood mononuclear cells (PBMCs), taken at new diagnosis, from a patient treated with antithyroid drugs. J is TRBJ1-2 and V is TRBV6-1; D is ambiguous. The CDR3 is CASSRTKGGYTF. In nucleotides, the CDR3 is TGTGCCAGCAGCCGAACAAAGGGTGGCTACACCTTC.